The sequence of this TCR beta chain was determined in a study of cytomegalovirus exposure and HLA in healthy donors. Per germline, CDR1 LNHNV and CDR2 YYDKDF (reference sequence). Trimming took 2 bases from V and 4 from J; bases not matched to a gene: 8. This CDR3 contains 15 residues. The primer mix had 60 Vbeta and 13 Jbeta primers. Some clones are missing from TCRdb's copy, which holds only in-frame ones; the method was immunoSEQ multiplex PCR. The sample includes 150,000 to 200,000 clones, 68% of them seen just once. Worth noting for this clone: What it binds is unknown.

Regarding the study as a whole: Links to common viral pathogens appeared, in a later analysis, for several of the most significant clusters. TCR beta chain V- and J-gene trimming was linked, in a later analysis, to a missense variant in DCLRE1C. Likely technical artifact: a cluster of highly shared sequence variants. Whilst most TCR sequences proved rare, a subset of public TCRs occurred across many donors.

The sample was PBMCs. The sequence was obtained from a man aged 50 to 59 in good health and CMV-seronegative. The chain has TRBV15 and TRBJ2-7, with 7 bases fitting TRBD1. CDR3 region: CATSRYGTVMYEQYF. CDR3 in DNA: TGTGCCACCAGCAGATACGGGACAGTTATGTACGAGCAGTACTTC.